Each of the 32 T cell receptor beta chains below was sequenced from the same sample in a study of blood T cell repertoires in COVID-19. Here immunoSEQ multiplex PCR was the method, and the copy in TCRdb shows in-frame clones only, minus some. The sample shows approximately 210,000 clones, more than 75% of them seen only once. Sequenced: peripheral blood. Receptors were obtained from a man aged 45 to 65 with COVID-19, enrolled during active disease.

CDR3 residues: CASSLMRLEGLFF. DNA for the CDR3: TGTGCCAGCAGCTTGATGCGACTAGAAGGTCTGTTCTTC. V and J are TRBV11-2 and TRBJ2-1, with D possibly being TRBD2 (6 bases). Germline-derived CDR1 and CDR2 are SGHAT and FQNNGV. V was pared by 3 bases and J by 15 bases, with 18 bases between. The CDR3 sequence is 13 residues long.

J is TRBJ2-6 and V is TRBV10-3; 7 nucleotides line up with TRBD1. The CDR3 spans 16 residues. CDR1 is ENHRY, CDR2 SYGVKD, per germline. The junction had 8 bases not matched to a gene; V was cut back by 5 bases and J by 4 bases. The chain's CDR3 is CAISSPTGSGANVLTF. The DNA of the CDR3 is TGTGCCATCAGTTCTCCGACAGGGTCAGGGGCCAACGTCCTGACTTTC.

The CDR3 sequence is CAWSDPLGSDTQYF. Written as DNA, the CDR3 is TGTGCCTGGAGTGACCCCTTGGGGAGTGATACGCAGTATTTT. This chain uses TRBV30 with TRBJ2-3, with a possible D match to TRBD2 (5 bases). There are 14 residues in the CDR3. The germline V gene encodes CDR1 GTSNPN and CDR2 SVGIG (reference sequence). V dropped 1 base and J dropped 6 bases, with 14 bases sitting between them.

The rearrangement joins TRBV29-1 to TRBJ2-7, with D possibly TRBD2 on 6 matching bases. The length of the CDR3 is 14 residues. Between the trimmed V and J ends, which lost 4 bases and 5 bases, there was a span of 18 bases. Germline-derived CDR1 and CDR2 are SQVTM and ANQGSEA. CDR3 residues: CSVVGQSLAHEQYF. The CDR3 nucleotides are TGCAGCGTTGTCGGGCAGTCACTAGCCCACGAGCAGTACTTC.

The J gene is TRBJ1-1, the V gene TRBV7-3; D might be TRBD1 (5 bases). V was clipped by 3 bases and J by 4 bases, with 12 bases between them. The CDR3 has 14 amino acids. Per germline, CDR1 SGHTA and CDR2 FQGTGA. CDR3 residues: CASSFQGGGTEAFF. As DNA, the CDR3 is TGTGCCAGCAGCTTCCAGGGTGGCGGCACTGAAGCTTTCTTT.

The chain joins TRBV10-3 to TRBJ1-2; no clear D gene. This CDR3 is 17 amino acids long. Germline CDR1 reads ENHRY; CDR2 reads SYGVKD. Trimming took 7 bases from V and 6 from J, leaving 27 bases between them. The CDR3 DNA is TGTGCCATCAATGTTCTAGGCGCTTCGGGAAACCCCGATGGCTACACCTTC. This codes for CAINVLGASGNPDGYTF.

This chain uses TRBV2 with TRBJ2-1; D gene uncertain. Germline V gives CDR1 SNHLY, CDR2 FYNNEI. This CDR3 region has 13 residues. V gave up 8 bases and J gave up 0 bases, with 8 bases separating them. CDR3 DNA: TGTGCCAGCGCCTGGAGCTCCTACAATGAGCAGTTCTTC. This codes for CASAWSSYNEQFF.

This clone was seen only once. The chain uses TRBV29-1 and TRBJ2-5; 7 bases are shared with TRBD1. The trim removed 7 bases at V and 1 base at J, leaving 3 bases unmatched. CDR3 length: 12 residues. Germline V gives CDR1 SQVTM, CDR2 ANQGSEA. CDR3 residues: CSAGQSQETQYF. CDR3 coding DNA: TGCAGCGCGGGACAGTCCCAAGAGACCCAGTACTTC.

In DNA, the CDR3 is TGCGCCAGCACCCAAGACAGGGACTATGGCTACACCTTC. Protein: CASTQDRDYGYTF. The genes are TRBV10-2 and TRBJ1-2; 7 bases are a match to TRBD1. The CDR3 spans 13 residues. V lost 7 bases and J lost 3; bases outside the gene matches: 5. Per germline, CDR1 WSHSY and CDR2 SAAADI.

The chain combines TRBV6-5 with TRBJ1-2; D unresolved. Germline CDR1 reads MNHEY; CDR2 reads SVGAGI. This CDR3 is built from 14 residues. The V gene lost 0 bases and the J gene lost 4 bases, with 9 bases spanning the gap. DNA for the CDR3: TGTGCCAGCAGTTACTCGGCCCAAATCTATGGCTACACCTTC. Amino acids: CASSYSAQIYGYTF.

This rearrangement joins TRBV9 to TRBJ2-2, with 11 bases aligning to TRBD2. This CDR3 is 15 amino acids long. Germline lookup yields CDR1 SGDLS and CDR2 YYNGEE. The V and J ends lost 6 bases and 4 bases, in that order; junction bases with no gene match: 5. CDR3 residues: CASTRLAGSTGELFF. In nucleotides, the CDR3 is TGTGCCAGCACCAGACTAGCGGGGAGCACCGGGGAGCTGTTTTTT.

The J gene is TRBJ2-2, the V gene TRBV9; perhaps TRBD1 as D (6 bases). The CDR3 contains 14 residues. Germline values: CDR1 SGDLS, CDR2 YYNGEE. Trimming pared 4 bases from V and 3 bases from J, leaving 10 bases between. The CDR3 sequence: CASSLNRDTGELFF. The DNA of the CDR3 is TGTGCCAGCAGCTTAAACAGGGACACCGGGGAGCTGTTTTTT.

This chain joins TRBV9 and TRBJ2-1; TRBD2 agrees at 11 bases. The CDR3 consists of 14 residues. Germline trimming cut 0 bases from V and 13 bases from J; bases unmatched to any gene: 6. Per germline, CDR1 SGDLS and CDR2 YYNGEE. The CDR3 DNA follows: TGTGCCAGCAGCGTAGATTCTAGCGGGGGGTTTCAGTTCTTC. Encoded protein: CASSVDSSGGFQFF.

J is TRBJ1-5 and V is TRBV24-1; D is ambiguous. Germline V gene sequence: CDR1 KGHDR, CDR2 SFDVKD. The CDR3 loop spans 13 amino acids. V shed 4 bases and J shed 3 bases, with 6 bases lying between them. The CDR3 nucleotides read TGTGCCACCAGTGACCGTCCCAATCAGCCCCAGCATTTT. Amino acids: CATSDRPNQPQHF.

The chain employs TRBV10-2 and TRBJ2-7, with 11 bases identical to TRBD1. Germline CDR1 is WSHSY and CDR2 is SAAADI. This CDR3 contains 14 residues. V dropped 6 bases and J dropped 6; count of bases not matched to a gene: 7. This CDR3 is CASRSVDRGPEQYF. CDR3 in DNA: TGCGCCAGCAGATCGGTGGACAGGGGGCCCGAGCAGTACTTC.

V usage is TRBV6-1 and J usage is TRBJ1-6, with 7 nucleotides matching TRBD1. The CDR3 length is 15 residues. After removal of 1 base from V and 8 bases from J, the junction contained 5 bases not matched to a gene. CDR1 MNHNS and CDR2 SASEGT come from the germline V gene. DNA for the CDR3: TGTGCCAGCAGTGAAGGGGGCAGGGGGGATTCACCCCTCCACTTT. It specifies CASSEGGRGDSPLHF.

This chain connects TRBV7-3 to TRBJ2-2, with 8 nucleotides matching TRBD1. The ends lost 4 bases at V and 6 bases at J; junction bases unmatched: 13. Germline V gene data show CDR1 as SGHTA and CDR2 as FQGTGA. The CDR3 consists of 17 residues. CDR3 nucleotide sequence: TGTGCCAGCAGCTCTCAAGGACAGGGATCGTTGGCCGGGGAGCTGTTTTTT. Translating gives CASSSQGQGSLAGELFF.

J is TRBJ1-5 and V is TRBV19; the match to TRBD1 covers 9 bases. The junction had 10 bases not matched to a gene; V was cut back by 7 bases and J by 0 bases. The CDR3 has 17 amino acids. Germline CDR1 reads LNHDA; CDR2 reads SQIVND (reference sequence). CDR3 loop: CASIPGQGRNSNQPQHF. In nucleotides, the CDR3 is TGTGCCAGTATTCCGGGACAGGGACGAAATAGCAATCAGCCCCAGCATTTT.

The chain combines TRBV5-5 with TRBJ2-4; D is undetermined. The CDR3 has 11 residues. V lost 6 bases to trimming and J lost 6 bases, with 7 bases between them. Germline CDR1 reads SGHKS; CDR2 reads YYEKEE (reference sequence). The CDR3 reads CASTSGNIQYF. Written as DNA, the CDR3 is TGTGCCAGCACCTCCGGAAACATTCAGTACTTC. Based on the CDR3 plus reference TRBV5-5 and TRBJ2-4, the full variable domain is DAGVTQSPTHLIKTRGQQVTLRCSPISGHKSVSWYQQVLGQGPQFIFQYYEKEERGRGNFPDRFSARQFPNYSSELNVNALLLGDSALYLCASTSGNIQYFGAGTRLSVL.

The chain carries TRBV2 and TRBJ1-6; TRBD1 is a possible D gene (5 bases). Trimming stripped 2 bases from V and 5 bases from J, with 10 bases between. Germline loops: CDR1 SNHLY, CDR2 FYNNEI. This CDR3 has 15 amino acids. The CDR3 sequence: CASSEWGRDNSPLHF. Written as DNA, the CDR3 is TGTGCCAGCAGTGAATGGGGGAGGGATAATTCACCCCTCCACTTT.

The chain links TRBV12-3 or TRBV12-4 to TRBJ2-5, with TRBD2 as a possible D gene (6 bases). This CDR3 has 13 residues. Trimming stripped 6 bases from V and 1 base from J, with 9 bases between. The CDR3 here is CASRDYRQETQYF. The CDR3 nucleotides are TGTGCCAGCAGGGACTACCGCCAAGAGACCCAGTACTTC.

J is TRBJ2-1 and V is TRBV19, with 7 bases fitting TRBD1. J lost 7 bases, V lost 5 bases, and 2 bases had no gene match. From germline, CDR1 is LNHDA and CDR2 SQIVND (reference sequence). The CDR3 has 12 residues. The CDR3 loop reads CASSLTGNEQFF. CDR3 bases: TGTGCCAGTAGTCTGACAGGGAATGAGCAGTTCTTC.

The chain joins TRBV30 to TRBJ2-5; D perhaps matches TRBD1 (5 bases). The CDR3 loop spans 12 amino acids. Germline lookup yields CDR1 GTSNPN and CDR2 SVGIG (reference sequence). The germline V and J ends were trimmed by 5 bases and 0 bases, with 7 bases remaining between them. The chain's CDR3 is CAWQGNQETQYF. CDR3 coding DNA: TGTGCCTGGCAGGGAAACCAAGAGACCCAGTACTTC. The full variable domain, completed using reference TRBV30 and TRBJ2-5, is SQTIHQWPATLVQPVGSPLSLECTVEGTSNPNLYWYRQAAGRGLQLLFYSVGIGQISSEVPQNLSASRPQDRQFILSSKKLLLSDSGFYLCAWQGNQETQYFGPGTRLLVL.

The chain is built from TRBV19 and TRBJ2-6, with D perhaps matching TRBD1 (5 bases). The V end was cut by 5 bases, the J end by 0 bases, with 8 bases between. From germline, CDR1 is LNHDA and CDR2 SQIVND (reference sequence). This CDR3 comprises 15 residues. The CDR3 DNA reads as TGTGCCAGTAGTCCTAGGGGCTCTGGGGCCAACGTCCTGACTTTC. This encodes CASSPRGSGANVLTF. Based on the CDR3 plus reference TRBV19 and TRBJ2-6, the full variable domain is DGGITQSPKYLFRKEGQNVTLSCEQNLNHDAMYWYRQDPGQGLRLIYYSQIVNDFQKGDIAEGYSVSREKKESFPLTVTSAQKNPTAFYLCASSPRGSGANVLTFGAGSRLTVL.

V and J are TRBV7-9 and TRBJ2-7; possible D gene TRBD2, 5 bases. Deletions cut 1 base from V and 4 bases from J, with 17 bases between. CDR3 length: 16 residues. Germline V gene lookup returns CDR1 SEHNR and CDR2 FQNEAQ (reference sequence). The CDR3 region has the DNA TGTGCCAGCAGCTTAGACCGGCCGGGGTTCAGATACGAGCAGTACTTC. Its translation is CASSLDRPGFRYEQYF.

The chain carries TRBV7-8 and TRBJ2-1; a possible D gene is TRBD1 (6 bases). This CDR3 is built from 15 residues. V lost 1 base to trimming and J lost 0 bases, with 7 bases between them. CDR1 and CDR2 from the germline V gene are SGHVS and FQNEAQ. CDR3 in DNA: TGTGCCAGCAGCTTAGAGGGGGTCTCCTACAATGAGCAGTTCTTC. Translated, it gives CASSLEGVSYNEQFF. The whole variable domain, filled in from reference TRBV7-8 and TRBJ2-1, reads GAGVSQSPRYKVAKRGQDVALRCDPISGHVSLFWYQQALGQGPEFLTYFQNEAQLDKSGLPSDRFFAERPEGSVSTLKIQRTQQEDSAVYLCASSLEGVSYNEQFFGPGTRLTVL.

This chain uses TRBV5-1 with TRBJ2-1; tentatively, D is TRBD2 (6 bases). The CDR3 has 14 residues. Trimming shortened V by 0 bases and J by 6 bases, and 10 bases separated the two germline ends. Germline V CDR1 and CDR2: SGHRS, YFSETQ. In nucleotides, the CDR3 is TGCGCCAGCAGCTTGGCGGGAGCTCGCAATGAGCAGTTCTTC. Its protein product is CASSLAGARNEQFF.

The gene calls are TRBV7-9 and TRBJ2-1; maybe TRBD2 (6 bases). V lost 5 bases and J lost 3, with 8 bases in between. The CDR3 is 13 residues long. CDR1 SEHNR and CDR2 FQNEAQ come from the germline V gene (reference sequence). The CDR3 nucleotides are TGTGCCAGCAGCGGAGGGGACTACAATGAGCAGTTCTTC. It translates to CASSGGDYNEQFF.

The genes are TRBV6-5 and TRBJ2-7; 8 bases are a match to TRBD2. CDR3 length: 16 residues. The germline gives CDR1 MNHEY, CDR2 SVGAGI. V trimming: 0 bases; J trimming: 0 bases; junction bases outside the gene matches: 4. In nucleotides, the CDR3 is TGTGCCAGCAGTTACTCCAGCGGGGGAAGCTCCTACGAGCAGTACTTC. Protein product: CASSYSSGGSSYEQYF.

The CDR3 spells CASSLETGQETQYF. The DNA of the CDR3 is TGTGCCAGCAGCCTGGAGACTGGCCAAGAGACCCAGTACTTC. V gene TRBV5-4 combines with J gene TRBJ2-5; D not resolved. Looked up from germline, CDR1 is SGHNT and CDR2 is YYREEE (reference sequence). The V end lost 4 bases, the J end lost 1 base, and 11 bases lay between the germline ends. The CDR3 spans 14 residues.

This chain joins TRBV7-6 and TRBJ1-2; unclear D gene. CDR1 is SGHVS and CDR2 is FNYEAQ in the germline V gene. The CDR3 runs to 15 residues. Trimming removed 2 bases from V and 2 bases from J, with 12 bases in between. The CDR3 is CASSLSDQANYGYTF. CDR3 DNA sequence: TGTGCCAGCAGCTTATCGGATCAGGCCAACTATGGCTACACCTTC. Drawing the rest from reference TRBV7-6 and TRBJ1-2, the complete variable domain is GAGVSQSPRYKVTKRGQDVALRCDPISGHVSLYWYRQALGQGPEFLTYFNYEAQQDKSGLPNDRFSAERPEGSISTLTIQRTEQRDSAMYRCASSLSDQANYGYTFGSGTRLTVV.

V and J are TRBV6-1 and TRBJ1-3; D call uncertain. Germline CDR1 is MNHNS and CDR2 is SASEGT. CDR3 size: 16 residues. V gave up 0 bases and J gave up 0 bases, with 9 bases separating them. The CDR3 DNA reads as TGTGCCAGCAGTGAAGCAGGAGGAGGCTCTGGAAACACCATATATTTT. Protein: CASSEAGGGSGNTIYF.